One sample yielded the 11 T cell receptor beta chains listed below, sequenced in a study of T-cell reconstitution after alpha-beta-depleted transplantation in children. The TCRbeta library incorporated unique molecular identifiers. TCRdb reprocessed the PCR reads with MiXCR, giving one entry per CDR3 protein. The table records roughly 300,000 distinct CDR3 sequences, 11% of them present only once. The sequences come from peripheral blood, collected 180 days after TCRalphabeta/CD19-depleted stem cell transplant. These receptors came from a male patient between 2 and 10 years old who had a stem cell transplant for chronic granulomatous disease, so the T cells may come from the graft donor.

This clonotype came up many times. V gene TRBV18 combines with J gene TRBJ1-4, with no clear D. The CDR3 runs 14 residues. Germline CDR1 KGHSH, CDR2 LQKENI. The V end was cut by 4 bases, the J end by 6 bases, with 12 bases between. CDR3 sequence reads: CASSLVWRDEKLFF. The CDR3 DNA follows: TGTGCCAGCTCACTGGTTTGGAGGGATGAAAAACTGTTTTTT.

This clonotype has a count of ten or more. V usage is TRBV20-1 and J usage is TRBJ1-1; 11 bases are a match to TRBD1. This CDR3 region has 17 residues. The germline gives CDR1 DFQATT, CDR2 SNEGSKA (reference sequence). Unmatched junction bases numbered 14, after V lost 2 bases and J lost 6 bases. Here the CDR3 DNA reads TGCAGTGCTAGAATCTGGGACAGGGGGACCGGTAGGCCTGAAGCTTTCTTT. Translating it yields CSARIWDRGTGRPEAFF.

This clonotype was observed at least ten times. The J gene is TRBJ2-7, the V gene TRBV15; 7 nucleotides line up with TRBD2. With 5 bases clipped from V and 3 bases from J, the junction kept 4 bases outside the gene matches. The CDR3 sequence is 13 residues long. CDR1 and CDR2 (germline): LNHNV, YYDKDF (reference sequence). CDR3 loop: CATSPGGSYEQYF. CDR3 bases: TGTGCCACCAGCCCGGGGGGAAGCTACGAGCAGTACTTC. Drawing the rest from reference TRBV15 and TRBJ2-7, the complete variable domain is DAMVIQNPRYQVTQFGKPVTLSCSQTLNHNVMYWYQQKSSQAPKLLFHYYDKDFNNEADTPDNFQSRRPNTSFCFLDIRSPGLGDTAMYLCATSPGGSYEQYFGPGTRLTVT.

This clonotype was found many times. V and J are TRBV7-9 and TRBJ2-6; 8 positions agree with TRBD1. From germline, CDR1 is SEHNR and CDR2 FQNEAQ (reference sequence). This CDR3 has 18 residues. Losses at the gene ends were 5 bases for V and 2 bases for J; bases not matched to a gene: 11. The DNA for the CDR3 is TGTGCCAGCAGCACCCCGACAGGGGACCCTCCTGGGGCCAACGTCCTGACTTTC. Translating it yields CASSTPTGDPPGANVLTF.

This clonotype was counted ten times or more. CDR3 bases: TGTGCCAGCAGCTTGGAAGGGGACGGGAATCAGCCCCAGCATTTT. It yields the protein CASSLEGDGNQPQHF. This chain uses TRBV5-8 with TRBJ1-5; perhaps TRBD1 as D (5 bases). CDR1 and CDR2 from the germline V gene are SGHTS and YDEGEE. Trimming shortened V by 0 bases and J by 4 bases, and 11 bases separated the two germline ends. The CDR3 runs to 15 residues.

Many counts were recorded for this clonotype. The gene calls are TRBV20-1 and TRBJ2-3; 8 nucleotides agree with TRBD2. V was pared by 3 bases and J by 2 bases, with 7 bases of the junction left unmatched. The length of the CDR3 is 15 residues. CDR1 DFQATT and CDR2 SNEGSKA come from the germline V gene (reference sequence). For the CDR3, the DNA is TGCAGTGCTAGCTTGCTAGCGGGCCCCACAGATACGCAGTATTTT. Amino acids: CSASLLAGPTDTQYF.

About this clonotype: At one end the junction does not follow the germline gene, possibly because of a read error. CDR3 loop: CASSTGLAFIF. The CDR3 DNA reads as TGTGCCAGCAGCACGGGACTAGCCTTTATCTTC. The chain combines TRBV7-2 with TRBJ2-1; 9 nucleotides line up with TRBD2. The CDR3 length is 11 residues. Germline V gene data show CDR1 as SGHTA and CDR2 as FQGNSA.

This clonotype has only a few counts. The rearrangement links TRBV23-1 to TRBJ2-1; 9 nucleotides agree with TRBD1. TRBV23-1 is marked as an open reading frame, function uncertain. The CDR3 sequence is 13 residues long. Germline trimming cut 8 bases from V and 8 bases from J; bases unmatched to any gene: 7. CDR3 nucleotides: TGCGCCAGCTCGGGACAGGGAAGGGATGAGCAGTTCTTC. This sequence encodes CASSGQGRDEQFF.

This clonotype appeared many times. V is TRBV3-1 and J is TRBJ2-1, with 10 bases that match TRBD2. With V trimmed by 3 bases and J by 0 bases, 14 bases remained unmatched. Germline lookup yields CDR1 LGHDT and CDR2 YNNKEL (reference sequence). This CDR3 contains 20 residues. Here the CDR3 DNA reads TGTGCCAGCAGCCACCCCCCTGCCCTAGCGGGAGCACCCTCCTACAATGAGCAGTTCTTC. This sequence encodes CASSHPPALAGAPSYNEQFF.

This clonotype occurred many times. The chain couples TRBV6-2 or TRBV6-3 to TRBJ2-2, with 14 nucleotides matching TRBD2. In germline, CDR1 is MNHEY, CDR2 SVGEGT. The CDR3 spans 16 residues. Trimming at V came to 5 bases and at J to 4 bases, leaving 3 bases not matched to a gene. DNA for the CDR3: TGTGCCAGCAGTGGGACTAGCGGGAGACCCACCGGGGAGCTGTTTTTT. Amino acids: CASSGTSGRPTGELFF.

Remarks on this clonotype: Germline is not matched at one junction end, which may reflect a read error. V gene TRBV20-1 combines with J gene TRBJ2-1, with 14 nucleotides matching TRBD2. This CDR3 has 17 residues. Germline assignment: CDR1 DFQATT and CDR2 SNEGSKA (reference sequence). The CDR3 region is CRATGTSGRWGNNEQFF. CDR3 in DNA: TGCCGTGCTACCGGGACTAGCGGGAGATGGGGAAACAATGAGCAGTTCTTC.